The 32 T cell receptor beta chains below all came from one sample that was sequenced in a study of Graves' ophthalmopathy and Graves' hyperthyroidism. RNA transcripts yielded amplified TCR beta CDR3 regions. Scientists carried out first-round RT-PCR using HTBI primers and then a second-round multiplex PCR. Using its own MiXCR run on the multiplex PCR reads, TCRdb lists one record per CDR3 protein. The table lists roughly 610,000 distinct CDR3 sequences, 20% to 25% of them singletons. Sequenced sample: peripheral blood. The receptors stem from a woman younger than 35 with stable Graves' hyperthyroidism. Some clones in this sample may be carry-over from other donors' samples.

This clonotype was seen many times. This rearrangement joins TRBV5-1 to TRBJ2-5; 10 bases match TRBD2. The germline CDR1 and CDR2 sequences are SGHRS and YFSETQ. CDR3 length: 16 amino acids. V was pared by 4 bases and J by 3 bases, with 9 bases of the junction left unmatched. The CDR3 loop is CASSLRAGGPKETQYF. The CDR3 DNA reads as TGCGCCAGCAGCCTAAGAGCGGGAGGGCCGAAAGAGACCCAGTACTTC.

The sample holds a few counts of this clonotype. This sequence joins TRBV30 and TRBJ1-1; unclear D gene. Germline CDR1 reads GTSNPN; CDR2 reads SVGIG (reference sequence). The germline V and J ends were trimmed by 0 bases and 7 bases, with 6 bases remaining between them. CDR3 length: 11 residues. Here the CDR3 reads CAWSVMNEAFF. The CDR3 nucleotides read TGTGCCTGGAGTGTAATGAATGAAGCTTTCTTT.

This clonotype was seen many times. V gene TRBV20-1 combines with J gene TRBJ2-7; weak D call: TRBD1 (6 bases). Germline V gene data show CDR1 as DFQATT and CDR2 as SNEGSKA (reference sequence). Trimming cost V 4 bases and J 0 bases, with 10 bases left between them. The length of the CDR3 is 13 residues. The CDR3 loop reads CSATGAHSYEQYF. In DNA form, the CDR3 reads TGCAGTGCTACAGGGGCCCACTCCTACGAGCAGTACTTC.

This clonotype occurred many times. CDR3 nucleotides: TGTGCCAGCAGCTTGACAGACGCAAAGACTGAAGCTTTCTTT. Amino acid sequence: CASSLTDAKTEAFF. The chain combines TRBV7-9 with TRBJ1-1; tentative D call: TRBD1 (5 bases). CDR1 SEHNR and CDR2 FQNEAQ come from the germline V gene (reference sequence). This CDR3 region has 14 residues. Trimming stripped 3 bases from V and 5 bases from J, with 13 bases between.

This clonotype was counted only a few times. The CDR3 DNA reads TGTGCCAGCAGTTTCGGGGATTCCGGCTATGGCTACACCTTC. This codes for CASSFGDSGYGYTF. The chain uses TRBV27 and TRBJ1-2, with unresolved D. The V gene's germline CDR1 is MNHEY and CDR2 SMNVEV (reference sequence). V was shortened by 3 bases and J by 4 bases, with 12 bases between the two germline ends. This CDR3 has 14 residues.

This clonotype came up a few times. The V and J genes are TRBV3-1 and TRBJ1-1; perhaps TRBD1 as D (5 bases). The germline V and J ends were trimmed by 0 bases and 7 bases, with 15 bases remaining between them. CDR3 length: 15 amino acids. Germline V gives CDR1 LGHDT, CDR2 YNNKEL (reference sequence). The CDR3 loop is CASSQERQSKSEAFF. The CDR3 region has the DNA TGTGCCAGCAGCCAAGAGCGACAGTCGAAAAGTGAAGCTTTCTTT.

This clonotype was seen a few times. The rearrangement links TRBV28 to TRBJ1-5; a weak D match, TRBD1 (6 bases). V was clipped by 2 bases and J by 7 bases, with 18 bases between them. CDR3 length: 16 amino acids. Germline V CDR1 and CDR2: MDHEN, SYDVKM. The CDR3 sequence: CASSLDNRVSRQPQHF. The CDR3 DNA sequence: TGTGCCAGCAGTTTAGATAACAGGGTTTCCAGACAGCCCCAGCATTTT.

This clonotype was seen at least ten times. The chain is built from TRBV10-3 and TRBJ2-7, with D possibly being TRBD1 (5 bases). The CDR3 runs to 15 residues. Germline-derived CDR1 and CDR2 are ENHRY and SYGVKD. Trimming removed 0 bases from V and 5 bases from J, with 14 bases in between. The CDR3 is CAISESTTAKNEQYF. The DNA of the CDR3 is TGTGCCATCAGTGAGTCGACGACAGCGAAGAACGAGCAGTACTTC.

This clonotype was counted ten times or more. This chain joins TRBV15 and TRBJ1-2; D is ambiguous. The CDR3 is 16 residues long. The germline V gene has CDR1 LNHNV and CDR2 YYDKDF (reference sequence). V was clipped by 5 bases and J by 7 bases, with 23 bases between them. CDR3 nucleotide sequence: TGTGCCACCAGCTCGGGCCGGGCCAGTTCATTACGTGGCTACACCTTC. It codes for CATSSGRASSLRGYTF.

With respect to this clonotype: A single base separates this from a much larger clone, so it may be a read error. It is likely a read error, because the conserved phenylalanine at the end of the CDR3 is missing. This chain links TRBV20-1 with TRBJ1-1, with 7 bases aligning to TRBD1. CDR3 length: 15 amino acids. V shed 2 bases and J 1 base; nucleotides not matched to a gene: 7. In germline, CDR1 is DFQATT, CDR2 SNEGSKA (reference sequence). CDR3 residues: CSARSPGTENTEAFL. The DNA of the CDR3 is TGCAGTGCTAGAAGTCCCGGGACAGAGAACACTGAAGCTTTCTTG.

Ten or more counts support this clonotype. CDR3 nucleotide sequence: TGTGCCTGGAGTGTACTTGGGGGGAGCGTAGACAAAAACATTCAGTACTTC. It yields the protein CAWSVLGGSVDKNIQYF. This chain connects TRBV30 to TRBJ2-4, with D possibly TRBD2 on 6 matching bases. The CDR3 has 17 residues. Germline CDR1 reads GTSNPN; CDR2 reads SVGIG (reference sequence). Trimming took 0 bases from V and 3 from J, leaving 18 bases between them.

This clonotype was counted many times. V is TRBV13 and J is TRBJ2-7; tentatively, D is TRBD2 (6 bases). The CDR3 consists of 12 residues. The V gene lost 4 bases and the J gene lost 3 bases, with 7 bases spanning the gap. Germline lookup yields CDR1 PRHDT and CDR2 FYEKMQ (reference sequence). CDR3 nucleotides: TGTGCCAGCAGCTCGACTAGCTACGAGCAGTACTTC. Translating gives CASSSTSYEQYF.

This clonotype was found many times. V and J are TRBV6-5 and TRBJ2-7; TRBD2 agrees at 9 bases. The V segment lost 0 bases and the J segment 3 bases; nucleotides outside the gene matches: 6. The germline V gene has CDR1 MNHEY and CDR2 SVGAGI. CDR3 size: 16 residues. The CDR3 loop is CASSYSIASGVYEQYF. As DNA, the CDR3 is TGTGCCAGCAGTTACTCGATAGCTAGCGGGGTCTACGAGCAGTACTTC.

In this sample, this clonotype turned up many times. The chain carries TRBV11-2 and TRBJ2-2; D is uncertain. Germline CDR1 is SGHAT and CDR2 is FQNNGV. V dropped 1 base and J dropped 1 base, with 7 bases sitting between them. This CDR3 spans 15 amino acids. CDR3 protein: CASSLGPVNTGELFF. As DNA, the CDR3 is TGTGCCAGCAGCTTAGGGCCCGTGAACACCGGGGAGCTGTTTTTT.

The sample holds many counts of this clonotype. The chain has TRBV6-2 or TRBV6-3 and TRBJ1-5, with D perhaps matching TRBD1 (6 bases). V was cut by 1 base and J by 1 base, with 11 bases left in between. The CDR3 extends over 16 amino acids. Germline lookup yields CDR1 MNHEY and CDR2 SVGEGT. CDR3 sequence (DNA): TGTGCCAGCAGTTACTTATACAGGGCGAGCAATCAGCCCCAGCATTTT. This gives the protein CASSYLYRASNQPQHF.

There are many counts of this clonotype. The gene calls are TRBV5-1 and TRBJ2-7; a possible D gene is TRBD2 (5 bases). This CDR3 has 16 residues. Looked up from germline, CDR1 is SGHRS and CDR2 is YFSETQ. The ends were cut back, 7 bases at V and 5 bases at J, with 25 bases in the middle. The CDR3 reads CASQNRLGRGFNEQYF. CDR3 in DNA: TGCGCCAGCCAAAACCGTCTAGGTCGAGGGTTCAACGAGCAGTACTTC. The full variable domain, with the rest looked up from reference TRBV5-1 and TRBJ2-7, is KAGVTQTPRYLIKTRGQQVTLSCSPISGHRSVSWYQQTPGQGLQFLFEYFSETQRNKGNFPGRFSGRQFSNSRSEMNVSTLELGDSALYLCASQNRLGRGFNEQYFGPGTRLTVT.

This clonotype was seen repeatedly, ten times or more. The rearrangement joins TRBV15 to TRBJ1-1; TRBD1 might be the D (6 bases). Trimming left V 0 bases short and J 1 base short, with 12 bases between. The CDR3 length is 16 residues. Germline V gene sequence: CDR1 LNHNV, CDR2 YYDKDF (reference sequence). CDR3 residues: CATSRDQGTPNTEAFF. DNA of the CDR3: TGTGCCACCAGCAGAGATCAGGGGACCCCGAACACTGAAGCTTTCTTT.

This clonotype was picked up many times. The chain carries TRBV6-5 and TRBJ2-2; D gene uncertain. There are 13 residues in the CDR3. V lost 7 bases to trimming and J lost 4 bases, with 10 bases between them. In germline, CDR1 is MNHEY, CDR2 SVGAGI. The CDR3 bases are TGTGCCAGCAAGCAGGTTTCCACCGGGGAGCTGTTTTTT. Translated, it gives CASKQVSTGELFF.

This sequence joins TRBV6-2 or TRBV6-3 and TRBJ1-5; D may be TRBD1 (6 bases). The CDR3 has 14 residues. Germline CDR1 reads MNHEY; CDR2 reads SVGEGT. The V and J ends lost 2 bases and 5 bases respectively, with 10 bases between them. The CDR3 bases are TGTGCCAGCAGTTACGGCAAGGGGGATCAGCCCCAGCATTTT. This translates into CASSYGKGDQPQHF.

V usage is TRBV11-1 and J usage is TRBJ2-7, with D perhaps being TRBD1 or TRBD2 (5 bases each). Trimming shortened V by 4 bases and J by 4 bases, and 20 bases separated the two germline ends. The CDR3 loop spans 16 amino acids. From germline, CDR1 is SGHAT and CDR2 FQDESV (reference sequence). The chain's CDR3 is CASSSPPGRSSYEQYF. The CDR3 bases are TGTGCCAGCAGCTCCCCGCCGGGACGCAGCTCTTACGAGCAGTACTTC.

This clonotype showed up many times. The chain employs TRBV6-1 and TRBJ2-7; no clear D gene. CDR3 length equals 14 residues. From germline, CDR1 is MNHNS and CDR2 SASEGT. The V end was cut by 3 bases, the J end by 0 bases, with 9 bases between. CDR3 amino acids: CASSEGGISYEQYF. The CDR3 DNA is TGTGCCAGCAGTGAGGGTGGTATCTCCTACGAGCAGTACTTC.

This chain joins TRBV7-3 and TRBJ2-2, with D tentatively TRBD1 (7 bases). V was shortened by 6 bases and J by 7 bases, with 15 bases between the two germline ends. Germline V gene data show CDR1 as SGHTA and CDR2 as FQGTGA. The CDR3 sequence is 14 residues long. The CDR3 spells CASRINRGGGELFF. The CDR3 nucleotides read TGTGCCAGCAGGATCAACAGGGGAGGCGGGGAGCTGTTTTTT.

This clonotype was picked up many times. The V call is TRBV5-1, the J call TRBJ2-2; no definite D call. In germline, CDR1 is SGHRS, CDR2 YFSETQ. V was pared by 7 bases and J by 8 bases, with 9 bases between. This CDR3 is built from 11 residues. The CDR3 here is CASHIAGELFF. As DNA, the CDR3 is TGCGCCAGCCACATCGCGGGGGAGCTGTTTTTT.

Remarks on this clonotype: One base away lies a much larger clone, so this may be a sequencing read error. This chain connects TRBV6-1 to TRBJ1-2; D is unclear. Germline loops: CDR1 MNHNS, CDR2 SASEGT. The length of the CDR3 is 14 residues. Trimming cost V 5 bases and J 4 bases, with 14 bases left between them. Written as DNA, the CDR3 is TGTGCCAGCAGTCCGGCCAGCTCTATCTATGGCTACACCTTC. Translated, it gives CASSPASSIYGYTF.

This clonotype was counted at least ten times. The chain employs TRBV29-1 and TRBJ2-7, with a possible D match to TRBD1 (6 bases). This CDR3 is built from 14 residues. With 2 bases removed from V and 2 bases from J, the gap between germline ends came to 13 bases. Germline CDR1 SQVTM, CDR2 ANQGSEA. The CDR3 is CSVEKGHGPYEQYF. DNA of the CDR3: TGCAGCGTTGAAAAGGGACATGGACCCTACGAGCAGTACTTC.

This chain links TRBV30 with TRBJ1-5, with D maybe TRBD1 (6 bases). This CDR3 has 13 amino acids. V was cut by 1 base and J by 4 bases, with 8 bases left in between. Germline CDR1 and CDR2: GTSNPN and SVGIG (reference sequence). The CDR3 sequence: CAWSGGPNQPQHF. Written as DNA, the CDR3 is TGTGCCTGGAGTGGGGGGCCGAATCAGCCCCAGCATTTT. The entire variable domain, with the rest obtained from reference TRBV30 and TRBJ1-5, is as follows: SQTIHQWPATLVQPVGSPLSLECTVEGTSNPNLYWYRQAAGRGLQLLFYSVGIGQISSEVPQNLSASRPQDRQFILSSKKLLLSDSGFYLCAWSGGPNQPQHFGDGTRLSIL.

This clonotype showed up just a few times. One base away lies a much larger clone, so this may be a sequencing read error. V is TRBV11-2 and J is TRBJ2-7; perhaps TRBD2 as D (7 bases). Germline V lookup: CDR1 SGHAT, CDR2 FQNNGV. CDR3 length: 15 amino acids. Written as DNA, the CDR3 is TGTGCCAGCAGCTCCAGGGAGGGGGGACGGTACGAGCAGTGCTTC. This codes for CASSSREGGRYEQCF.

The V and J genes are TRBV20-1 and TRBJ1-1, with unresolved D. The CDR3 length is 13 residues. Germline CDR1 is DFQATT and CDR2 is SNEGSKA (reference sequence). Trimming removed 0 bases at V and 4 bases at J, with 9 bases between. CDR3 bases: TGCAGTGCTAGAGATGACCCCATCACTGAAGCTTTCTTT. Protein product: CSARDDPITEAFF.

This clonotype was detected ten times or more. A much larger clone sits a single nucleotide away, making a read error possible. The chain couples TRBV28 to TRBJ2-7; D remains unclear. The CDR3 is made up of 12 amino acids. Looked up from germline, CDR1 is MDHEN and CDR2 is SYDVKM. The V end lost 2 bases, the J end lost 3 bases, and 5 bases lay between the germline ends. CDR3 coding DNA: TGTGCCAGCAGTTTAGACATCTACGAGCAGTACTTC. This encodes CASSLDIYEQYF.

This clonotype was seen more than once but under ten times. The chain joins TRBV2 to TRBJ2-2, with unresolved D. CDR1 and CDR2 (germline): SNHLY, FYNNEI. V was cut by 3 bases and J by 0 bases, with 8 bases left in between. CDR3 length: 15 amino acids. The CDR3 nucleotides read TGTGCCAGCAGTGAGGCCCCCGCGAACACCGGGGAGCTGTTTTTT. It yields the protein CASSEAPANTGELFF.

This clonotype was picked up many times. V gene TRBV12-3 or TRBV12-4 combines with J gene TRBJ1-6; TRBD1 agrees at 8 bases. V shed 8 bases and J 4 bases; nucleotides not matched to a gene: 10. This CDR3 comprises 16 residues. CDR3 protein: CASCRGDRRYNSPLHF. Here the CDR3 DNA reads TGTGCCAGCTGTAGAGGGGACAGGAGGTATAATTCACCCCTCCACTTT.

This clonotype was seen ten or more times. The genes are TRBV6-1 and TRBJ1-1; D not resolved. Germline CDR1 and CDR2: MNHNS and SASEGT. V was pared by 5 bases and J by 8 bases, with 15 bases between. There are 13 residues in the CDR3. The CDR3 here is CASSLSNSQEAFF. The DNA of the CDR3 is TGTGCCAGCAGTCTCTCAAATTCGCAAGAAGCTTTCTTT.